The present T cell receptor (beta chain) was sequenced within a study of OX40 agonist ivuxolimab in advanced cancers. The V and J ends lost 3 bases and 3 bases respectively, with 11 bases between them. Germline V lookup: CDR1 GTSNPN, CDR2 SVGIG (reference sequence). This CDR3 is built from 13 residues. Sampling times: baseline, cycle 4 day 1, cycle 7 day 1. Clones were read by immunoSEQ multiplex PCR, and TCRdb kept only the in-frame ones, dropping some. The data contain 95,000 to 150,000 clones, about 93% of them seen just once; the ten biggest clones take up around 0.15%. Regarding this clone: Antigen specificity is unknown.

Study-wide findings and caveats: CD8+ T cells averaged more expanded clones than CD4+.

The V call is TRBV30, the J call TRBJ1-2; D unresolved. This sequence originates from an adult with an advanced solid tumor such as melanoma, head and neck, liver or kidney cancer. Sequencing used CD4+ or CD8+ T cells sorted from blood, obtained in a trial of the OX40 agonist ivuxolimab. CDR3: CAWRPSLDYGYTF. The CDR3 bases are TGTGCCTGGAGACCCTCCTTGGACTATGGCTACACCTTC.